This is a list of T cell receptor beta chains from one sample in a study of circulating CD8 cells and anti-PD-1 response in melanoma. From the reads, TCRdb called clonotypes with MiXCR, one entry per CDR3 protein. The sample contains about 2,000 distinct CDR3 sequences, approximately 6% of which appear only once. The specimen was CD8+ T cells from PBMCs, collected at baseline or after one month of anti-PD-1 therapy (not recorded which). These receptors came from a human donor with melanoma. The CDR3 runs from the conserved cysteine through the conserved F or W. The D gene is left open where the match is weak. A row's size may be missing; if present it is once, few, many or a size class.

V gene	D gene	clone size	J gene	CDR3 protein	CDR3 DNA
TRBV2	TRBD2	medium-sized	TRBJ2-1	CASSGSGGVNEQFF	TGTGCCAGCAGTGGTAGCGGGGGGGTTAATGAGCAGTTCTTC
TRBV3-1	.	medium-sized	TRBJ2-2	CASSQDTGELFF	TGTGCCAGCAGCCAAGACACCGGGGAGCTGTTTTTT
TRBV19	TRBD1	.	TRBJ2-1	CASSLGTDRDEQFF	TGTGCCAGTAGTCTCGGCACGGACAGGGATGAGCAGTTCTTC
TRBV7-2	.	.	TRBJ1-1	CASSLGPGAGTEAFF	TGTGCCAGCAGCTTAGGGCCGGGGGCCGGCACTGAAGCTTTCTTT
TRBV5-4	.	medium-sized	TRBJ2-7	CASSLRGQIYEQYF	TGTGCCAGCAGCTTGAGGGGCCAGATCTACGAGCAGTACTTC
TRBV20-1	TRBD2	medium-sized	TRBJ2-1	CSARLVAGYNEQFF	TGCAGTGCTAGATTGGTAGCGGGCTACAATGAGCAGTTCTTC
TRBV19	.	medium-sized	TRBJ2-1	CASSMMGGRNEQFF	TGTGCCAGTAGTATGATGGGGGGGCGTAATGAGCAGTTCTTC
TRBV4-2	TRBD2	medium-sized	TRBJ2-7	CASSLRAGLDTYEQYF	TGTGCCAGCAGCCTGCGGGCGGGACTAGACACCTACGAGCAGTACTTC
TRBV28	.	medium-sized	TRBJ1-1	CASSLGRVSTEAFF	TGTGCCAGCAGTTTAGGCAGGGTGAGCACTGAAGCTTTCTTT
TRBV19	.	medium-sized	TRBJ2-7	CASSTADQSSYEQYF	TGTGCCAGTTCCACCGCTGACCAGAGCTCCTACGAGCAGTACTTC
TRBV7-8	TRBD2	medium-sized	TRBJ2-7	CASSPGTSGGYEQYF	TGTGCCAGCAGCCCAGGGACTAGCGGGGGCTACGAGCAGTACTTC
TRBV30	TRBD1	medium-sized	TRBJ1-1	CAWGGQANTEAFF	TGTGCCTGGGGGGGACAGGCGAACACTGAAGCTTTCTTT
TRBV6-6	.	medium-sized	TRBJ2-2	CASSYIQGMELFF	TGTGCCAGCAGCTACATACAGGGTATGGAGCTGTTTTTT
TRBV19	TRBD2	.	TRBJ2-1	CASSSTGTSGVHEQFF	TGTGCCAGTAGTTCTACCGGGACTAGCGGGGTTCATGAGCAGTTCTTC
TRBV6-5	.	medium-sized	TRBJ2-7	CASSYSGGLQQYF	TGTGCCAGCAGTTACTCGGGGGGCTTACAGCAGTACTTC
TRBV2	.	medium-sized	TRBJ1-2	CASSEAPRPTYGYTF	TGTGCCAGCAGTGAAGCGCCTCGACCGACCTATGGCTACACCTTC
TRBV6-2/TRBV6-3	TRBD2	medium-sized	TRBJ2-3	CASTPQRGIDTQYF	TGTGCCAGCACCCCGCAGCGGGGGATTGATACGCAGTATTTT
TRBV19	TRBD2	.	TRBJ2-3	CATSVWGLASTDTQYF	TGTGCCACCTCAGTCTGGGGACTAGCGAGCACAGATACGCAGTATTTT
TRBV19	.	few	TRBJ1-1	CASSIGTNTEAFF	TGTGCCAGTAGTATAGGGACGAACACTGAAGCTTTCTTT
TRBV14	TRBD2	large	TRBJ2-7	CASSQDQGSGFSYEQYF	TGTGCCAGCAGCCAAGATCAAGGTAGCGGGTTCTCCTACGAGCAGTACTTC
TRBV7-3	TRBD1	large	TRBJ1-1	CASSSRTGAASEAFF	TGTGCCAGCAGCTCCCGGACAGGGGCGGCCTCTGAAGCTTTCTTT
TRBV28	TRBD1	large	TRBJ1-2	CASSLIVDREKGYTF	TGTGCCAGCAGTTTAATAGTGGACAGGGAAAAAGGCTACACCTTC
TRBV5-4	TRBD1	large	TRBJ1-1	CASSLGTGADEAFF	TGTGCCAGCAGCTTGGGAACAGGGGCGGACGAAGCTTTCTTT
TRBV4-1	.	medium-sized	TRBJ2-7	CASSQITGIYEQYF	TGCGCCAGCAGCCAAATAACAGGGATCTACGAGCAGTACTTC
TRBV5-4	.	medium-sized	TRBJ2-7	CASSLGFRQRVDEQYF	TGTGCCAGCAGCTTGGGGTTTAGGCAGAGGGTGGACGAGCAGTACTTC
TRBV4-1	TRBD1	medium-sized	TRBJ2-7	CASSLQGAGYEQYF	TGCGCCAGCAGCCTACAGGGGGCCGGCTACGAGCAGTACTTC
TRBV5-4	.	large	TRBJ2-1	CASSLGAGPGNEQFF	TGTGCCAGCAGCTTGGGCGCGGGTCCCGGCAATGAGCAGTTCTTC
TRBV19	.	medium-sized	TRBJ1-1	CASSPGGPNTEAFF	TGTGCCAGTTCCCCCGGGGGGCCGAACACTGAAGCTTTCTTT
TRBV30	.	few	TRBJ1-1	CAWSDAEAFF	TGTGCCTGGAGTGACGCTGAAGCTTTCTTT
TRBV28	TRBD2	large	TRBJ2-7	CASSFAGGYEQYF	TGTGCCAGCAGTTTCGCGGGAGGCTACGAGCAGTACTTC
TRBV18	.	medium-sized	TRBJ2-7	CASSQDSDYEQYF	TGTGCCAGCTCACAGGACAGCGACTACGAGCAGTACTTC
TRBV12-5	.	medium-sized	TRBJ2-1	CASAPGSGPQFF	TGTGCTAGTGCCCCTGGGAGCGGACCGCAGTTCTTC
TRBV5-4	TRBD1	large	TRBJ1-1	CASSFRGRTEAFF	TGTGCCAGCAGCTTCAGGGGGCGCACTGAAGCTTTCTTT
TRBV19	.	medium-sized	TRBJ1-2	CASSGGGGGYTF	TGTGCCAGTAGCGGCGGGGGCGGCGGCTACACCTTC
TRBV19	TRBD2	medium-sized	TRBJ2-7	CASSTSGRSYEQYF	TGTGCCAGTAGTACTAGCGGGCGTTCCTACGAGCAGTACTTC
TRBV24-1	.	medium-sized	TRBJ1-1	CATMGRNTEAFF	TGTGCCACCATGGGGCGCAACACTGAAGCTTTCTTT